Listed below are T cell receptor beta chains from one sample, sequenced in a study of blood T cell repertoires in COVID-19. Only in-frame clones appear in the TCRdb table, and some are missing; sequencing was by immunoSEQ multiplex PCR. The repertoire consists of some 240,000 clones, with around 90% occurring once and the leading ten covering roughly 2.2%. Specimen: peripheral blood. Source of these receptors: a woman aged 60-70 years with COVID-19, enrolled during active disease. The CDR3 runs from the conserved cysteine through the conserved F or W. The D gene is left open where the match is weak. Only some rows state a clone size, as once, few, many or a class for expanded clones.

J	D	V	size	DNA	CDR3
TRBJ1-4	.	TRBV5-6	.	TGTGCCAGCAGCTTGCGTCCTGGGGGGGGCGAAAAACTGTTTTTT	CASSLRPGGGEKLFF
TRBJ2-1	TRBD2	TRBV7-9	.	TGTGCCAGCAGTCTCAGCGGGGGGCCCTACAATGAGCAGTTCTTC	CASSLSGGPYNEQFF
TRBJ2-3	.	TRBV6-6	.	TGTGCCAGCAGTTCGCGAGGCGATACGCAGTATTTT	CASSSRGDTQYF
TRBJ2-7	TRBD1	TRBV7-7	.	TGTGCTAGCAGCTTAGGACAGGGACAGGTATACGAGCAGTACTTC	CASSLGQGQVYEQYF
TRBJ2-3	.	TRBV7-3	.	TGTGCCAGCAGCTTAAGTAGGACGCCCCAGGAGGCAGATACGCAGTATTTT	CASSLSRTPQEADTQYF
TRBJ2-1	TRBD2	TRBV5-1	once	TGCGCCAGCAGCCCGGCCGGGGGGGCAGAAAATGAGCAGTTCTTC	CASSPAGGAENEQFF
TRBJ1-2	.	TRBV7-8	.	TGTGCCAGCAGCGACTCGGGAGCAATTCATGGCTACACCTTC	CASSDSGAIHGYTF
TRBJ2-1	TRBD2	TRBV6-2/TRBV6-3	.	TGTGCCAGCAGTTACGGTCTCGTCGGGGGGGCCTACAATGAGCAGTTCTTC	CASSYGLVGGAYNEQFF
TRBJ1-6	TRBD1	TRBV9	.	TGTGCCAGCAGCGGAACCGGGACAGGGGTTAATTCACCCCTCCACTTT	CASSGTGTGVNSPLHF
TRBJ1-2	TRBD1	TRBV27	.	TGTGCCAGCACCAACAGACTACAGGGGGCCCTCTATGGCTACACCTTC	CASTNRLQGALYGYTF
TRBJ1-2	.	TRBV11-2	.	TGTGCCAGCAGCTTAATTGGCGACGGACTCTATGGCTACACCTTC	CASSLIGDGLYGYTF
TRBJ1-2	.	TRBV5-8	.	TGTGCCAGCAGTTCTGACAGGTCCTATGGCTACACCTTC	CASSSDRSYGYTF
TRBJ1-1	TRBD1	TRBV19	.	TGTGCCAGTAGAGGGACAGGGTGGGAGGAGGACACTGAAGCTTTCTTT	CASRGTGWEEDTEAFF
TRBJ2-7	TRBD2	TRBV5-4	.	TGTGCCAGCAGCTTGACGGGGGGTGACGAGCAGTACTTC	CASSLTGGDEQYF
TRBJ1-4	TRBD1	TRBV11-2	.	TGTGCCAGCAGCCTAGGACAGGGTGATAATGAAAAACTGTTTTTT	CASSLGQGDNEKLFF
TRBJ2-7	.	TRBV2	.	TGTGCCAGCCTATACAGGGTTGGTTACGAGCAGTACTTC	CASLYRVGYEQYF
TRBJ1-1	.	TRBV5-5	.	TGTGCCGGCAGCCCGGGCGGGGAGAACACTGAAGCTTTCTTT	CAGSPGGENTEAFF
TRBJ1-5	.	TRBV19	.	TGTGCCAGTAGTATGGGAGATCCCCAGCATTTT	CASSMGDPQHF
TRBJ2-7	.	TRBV11-2	.	TGTGCCAGCAGGGCCGCGTTCACAGGGAAAACCTACGAGCAGTACTTC	CASRAAFTGKTYEQYF
TRBJ1-5	.	TRBV19	.	TGTGCCAGTAGGTGGACGGAGGATTATAGCAATCAGCCCCAGCATTTT	CASRWTEDYSNQPQHF
TRBJ1-1	.	TRBV7-2	.	TGTGCCAGCAGCTTACGCGAGGGTGTTGAAGCTTTCTTT	CASSLREGVEAFF
TRBJ1-2	TRBD1	TRBV12-3/TRBV12-4	.	TGTGCCAGCACTCCGAGGGGGCTAGATGGCTACACCTTC	CASTPRGLDGYTF
TRBJ2-7	.	TRBV19	.	TGTGCCAGTGGGCGTGGCAGGCCTTACGAGCAGTACTTC	CASGRGRPYEQYF
TRBJ2-5	TRBD1	TRBV5-5	.	TGTGCCAGCAGCTTGGAGGGACAGGGGAGAAAGACCCAGTACTTC	CASSLEGQGRKTQYF
TRBJ2-3	.	TRBV3-1/TRBV3-2	.	TGTGCCAGCAGCCAAGAAGGCGGATTGGGGGGTCGCGATACGCAGTATTTT	CASSQEGGLGGRDTQYF
TRBJ2-7	.	TRBV29-1	.	TGCAGCGTTGAAGATCTATACTACGAGCAGTACTTC	CSVEDLYYEQYF
TRBJ1-1	.	TRBV2	.	TGTGCCAGCAGTGAAGCAGGCGGGCTCACTGAAGCTTTCTTT	CASSEAGGLTEAFF
TRBJ2-2	TRBD2	TRBV7-9	.	TGTGCCAGCAGCCTTTCTAGCGGGGGGAACACCGGGGAGCTGTTTTTT	CASSLSSGGNTGELFF
TRBJ1-1	TRBD1	TRBV18	.	TGTGCCAGCTCACCGGCCCAGGGGGCGATTTACACTGAAGCTTTCTTT	CASSPAQGAIYTEAFF
TRBJ1-5	.	TRBV19	.	TGTGCCAGTAGTATTAGCGGGACACAAAATCAGCCCCAGCATTTT	CASSISGTQNQPQHF
TRBJ1-1	.	TRBV14	.	TGTGCCAGCAGCCAGTTTCAGGTGAACACTGAAGCTTTCTTT	CASSQFQVNTEAFF
TRBJ2-3	TRBD2	TRBV7-3	.	TGTGCCAGCAGCTTAAGGGCTAGCGGGGCGGCAGATACGCAGTATTTT	CASSLRASGAADTQYF
TRBJ1-5	TRBD1	TRBV10-3	.	TGTGCCATCAGTGGGACAGGGCGGAATCAGCCCCAGCATTTT	CAISGTGRNQPQHF
TRBJ1-3	.	TRBV18	.	TGTGCCAGCTCCCCCGCAGGGTCTGGAAACACCATATATTTT	CASSPAGSGNTIYF
TRBJ2-5	.	TRBV6-5	.	TGTGCCAGCAGTTACGCCGGGACCCAGTACTTC	CASSYAGTQYF
TRBJ1-1	.	TRBV5-5	few	TGTGCCAGCAGCCCAGGAACACAAAACACTGAAGCTTTCTTT	CASSPGTQNTEAFF
TRBJ2-2	.	TRBV4-1	.	TGCGCCAGCAGCCAACCCAGGAACACCGGGGAGCTGTTTTTT	CASSQPRNTGELFF
TRBJ1-2	.	TRBV6-5	.	TGTGCCAGCAGTTACTGGAACTTGGGGCCGGAGGGGGGCTACACCTTC	CASSYWNLGPEGGYTF
TRBJ1-3	.	TRBV9	.	TGTGCCAGCAGCACGAGGGGAAACACCATATATTTT	CASSTRGNTIYF
TRBJ1-2	TRBD1	TRBV12-5	.	TGTGCTAGTGGTTTGGTAATCGGACAGGGGGTCGGCTACACCTTC	CASGLVIGQGVGYTF
TRBJ2-3	TRBD2	TRBV7-2	once	TGTGCCAGCAGCTTAAATCGTCTAGCGGTTGTAACCACAGATACGCAGTATTTT	CASSLNRLAVVTTDTQYF
TRBJ2-1	TRBD1	TRBV5-4	.	TGTGCCAGCAGCCCAACCGGGACAGGGGAGGAAAATTGGCAGTTCTTC	CASSPTGTGEENWQFF
TRBJ1-6	.	TRBV4-1	.	TGCGCCAGCAGCTCAGAAACAGGTTACATTAATTCACCCCTCCACTTT	CASSSETGYINSPLHF
TRBJ1-4	.	TRBV5-1	.	TGCGCCAGCAGCTTGGAAGCAGGGTTGGATGAAAAACTGTTTTTT	CASSLEAGLDEKLFF
TRBJ1-4	.	TRBV7-6	.	TGTGCCAGCAGCTTAAGGGGCCACAATGAAAAACTGTTTTTT	CASSLRGHNEKLFF